The 27 T cell receptor beta chains below come from one sample, sequenced in a study of cytomegalovirus exposure and HLA in healthy donors. PCR used 60 Vbeta primers and 13 Jbeta primers. Sequencing used immunoSEQ multiplex PCR; TCRdb keeps in-frame clones, though not all of them. The sample features tens of thousands of clones, with around 1.6% in its top ten. Sequences were obtained from PBMCs. These receptors came from a woman aged 60-75 years in good health and CMV-seronegative.

The chain combines TRBV10-3 with TRBJ2-3; 12 bases are shared with TRBD2. Germline assignment: CDR1 ENHRY and CDR2 SYGVKD. The length of the CDR3 is 18 residues. Trimming cost V 1 base and J 4 bases; bases outside gene matches: 9. CDR3 in DNA: TGTGCCATCAGTGAGTTCGGGACTAGCGGGTTAGCTGCAGATACGCAGTATTTT. Its translation is CAISEFGTSGLAADTQYF.

The J gene is TRBJ1-2, the V gene TRBV7-8; D possibly corresponds to TRBD1 (5 bases). Trimming took off 1 base at V and 8 bases at J, with 8 bases between the two ends. The CDR3 spans 12 residues. Germline V gene lookup returns CDR1 SGHVS and CDR2 FQNEAQ. The CDR3 spells CASSLGGRGYTF. Written as DNA, the CDR3 is TGTGCCAGCAGCTTAGGGGGGAGGGGCTACACCTTC.

This chain links TRBV6-5 with TRBJ2-7; 12 bases are shared with TRBD1. Germline lookup yields CDR1 MNHEY and CDR2 SVGAGI. This CDR3 region has 15 residues. Trimming took 7 bases from V and 9 from J; bases not matched to a gene: 13. In DNA form, the CDR3 reads TGTGCCAGCACAGAAGGGACAGGGGGCGCAGCTGGGCAGTACTTC. It yields the protein CASTEGTGGAAGQYF.

The chain's CDR3 is CASSIGQGASSNQPQHF. The CDR3 DNA is TGTGCCAGTAGTATTGGGCAGGGGGCTAGTAGCAATCAGCCCCAGCATTTT. The chain is built from TRBV19 and TRBJ1-5, with 8 bases identical to TRBD1. V was pared by 3 bases and J by 0 bases, with 7 bases of the junction left unmatched. Germline CDR1 LNHDA, CDR2 SQIVND (reference sequence). This CDR3 region has 17 residues.

The rearrangement joins TRBV10-3 to TRBJ2-7; TRBD2 might be the D (6 bases). The germline CDR1 and CDR2 sequences are ENHRY and SYGVKD. The CDR3 covers 14 residues. V was pared by 7 bases and J by 0 bases, with 13 bases between. CDR3 residues: CAINSGDSSYEQYF. The CDR3 DNA reads as TGTGCCATCAATAGCGGAGATAGCTCCTACGAGCAGTACTTC.

The chain is built from TRBV7-8 and TRBJ2-7; the D gene is possibly TRBD1 (5 bases). Deletions cut 1 base from V and 7 bases from J, with 14 bases between. Germline values: CDR1 SGHVS, CDR2 FQNEAQ. The CDR3 loop spans 14 amino acids. The CDR3 nucleotides read TGTGCCAGCAGCTTAGGAGCCAGTTCAGGGGAGCAGTACTTC. Translated, it gives CASSLGASSGEQYF.

V and J are TRBV6-1 and TRBJ2-5; 9 bases fit TRBD1. Germline V gene data show CDR1 as MNHNS and CDR2 as SASEGT. The CDR3 has 13 residues. Trimming took 11 bases from V and 4 from J; bases not matched to a gene: 8. CDR3: CAALQGAVETQYF. The CDR3 coding sequence is TGTGCCGCACTACAGGGGGCAGTAGAGACCCAGTACTTC.

The rearrangement uses TRBV28 and TRBJ2-3; the D gene is possibly TRBD2 (5 bases). This CDR3 spans 15 amino acids. The germline gives CDR1 MDHEN, CDR2 SYDVKM. The ends were cut back, 4 bases at V and 4 bases at J, with 15 bases in the middle. Here the CDR3 DNA reads TGTGCCAGCAGTTCTCGTGGGAGAGGTGCAGATACGCAGTATTTT. This codes for CASSSRGRGADTQYF.

The V gene is TRBV4-3, the J gene TRBJ2-7, with D perhaps matching TRBD1 (5 bases). V lost 0 bases and J 3 bases, leaving 12 bases between the germline ends. The CDR3 covers 15 residues. Germline lookup yields CDR1 LGHNA and CDR2 YSLEER. The CDR3 DNA reads TGCGCCAGCAGCCAAGATCCTGCGGACAACTACGAGCAGTACTTC. This codes for CASSQDPADNYEQYF.

The chain uses TRBV18 and TRBJ2-3; D not resolved. Trimming removed 4 bases from V and 0 bases from J, with 5 bases in between. The V gene's germline CDR1 is KGHSH and CDR2 LQKENI. The CDR3 contains 13 residues. For the CDR3, the DNA is TGTGCCAGCTCACTAATGAGCACAGATACGCAGTATTTT. Translation: CASSLMSTDTQYF.

The chain links TRBV2 to TRBJ2-1, with D tentatively TRBD1 (5 bases). Germline CDR1 is SNHLY and CDR2 is FYNNEI. V lost 2 bases and J lost 6, with 8 bases in between. The length of the CDR3 is 13 residues. The DNA of the CDR3 is TGTGCCAGCAGTGAACAGGGAATCAATGAGCAGTTCTTC. Protein product: CASSEQGINEQFF.

V gene TRBV7-8 combines with J gene TRBJ2-7, with 8 bases aligning to TRBD2. Trimming took 5 bases from V and 2 from J; bases not matched to a gene: 8. CDR1 and CDR2 from the germline V gene are SGHVS and FQNEAQ. The CDR3 loop spans 15 amino acids. The chain's CDR3 is CASSRAGTSPYEQYF. CDR3 in DNA: TGTGCCAGCAGCCGGGCCGGGACTAGTCCCTACGAGCAGTACTTC.

This sequence joins TRBV5-1 and TRBJ1-3; D is uncertain. The CDR3 loop spans 14 amino acids. Germline V gives CDR1 SGHRS, CDR2 YFSETQ. Trimming took off 0 bases at V and 3 bases at J, with 7 bases between the two ends. CDR3 sequence reads: CASSLDYVGNTIYF. The CDR3 nucleotides read TGCGCCAGCAGCTTGGACTACGTTGGAAACACCATATATTTT. The full variable domain, with the rest looked up from reference TRBV5-1 and TRBJ1-3, is KAGVTQTPRYLIKTRGQQVTLSCSPISGHRSVSWYQQTPGQGLQFLFEYFSETQRNKGNFPGRFSGRQFSNSRSEMNVSTLELGDSALYLCASSLDYVGNTIYFGEGSWLTVV.

The rearrangement uses TRBV19 and TRBJ2-3; TRBD2 is a possible D gene (5 bases). The ends were cut back, 2 bases at V and 2 bases at J, with 11 bases in the middle. The germline V gene encodes CDR1 LNHDA and CDR2 SQIVND (reference sequence). This CDR3 is built from 15 residues. The CDR3 loop is CASSIQRTSTDTQYF. The CDR3 DNA sequence: TGTGCCAGTAGTATACAGCGGACTTCCACAGATACGCAGTATTTT.

The chain has TRBV5-6 and TRBJ1-6; weak D call: TRBD1 (5 bases). The CDR3 has 15 residues. Germline assignment: CDR1 SGHDT and CDR2 YYEEEE. Between the trimmed V and J ends, which lost 0 bases and 7 bases, there was a span of 11 bases. This CDR3 is CASSLGGSLNSPLHF. The CDR3 nucleotides are TGTGCCAGCAGCTTGGGGGGCAGTCTGAATTCACCCCTCCACTTT.

V is TRBV10-1 and J is TRBJ1-1; 10 positions agree with TRBD1. The V gene's germline CDR1 is WNHNN and CDR2 SYGVQD (reference sequence). Losses at the gene ends were 7 bases for V and 6 bases for J; bases not matched to a gene: 11. This CDR3 region has 15 residues. This chain's CDR3 is CASTRRGQGIAEAFF. The CDR3 DNA reads as TGCGCCAGCACCAGAAGGGGACAGGGGATCGCTGAAGCTTTCTTT.

Comment on this clone: At one of its ends the junction is not consistent with the germline gene, which may arise from a read error. The chain joins TRBV27 to TRBJ1-1; a weak D match, TRBD1 (5 bases). CDR1 is MNHEY and CDR2 is SMNVEV in the germline V gene (reference sequence). This CDR3 contains 9 residues. The CDR3 bases are TGCACAGGGAACACTGAAGCTTTCTTT. Translated, it gives CTGNTEAFF.

This rearrangement joins TRBV5-6 to TRBJ2-5, with D unresolved. Near its end, the DNA agrees better with TRBJ2-7, so the J call may be wrong. Per the germline V gene, CDR1 is SGHDT and CDR2 is YYEEEE. The CDR3 sequence is 13 residues long. Here the CDR3 reads CASSPPISYEQYF. The CDR3 bases are TGTGCCAGTTCCCCCCCAATCTCCTACGAGCAGTACTTC.

This chain uses TRBV6-6 with TRBJ1-5; 7 positions match TRBD1. The CDR3 has 11 residues. The J segment lost 11 bases and the V segment lost 8 bases, leaving 6 bases of the junction unmatched. Germline lookup yields CDR1 MNHNY and CDR2 SVGAGI (reference sequence). The CDR3 DNA reads TGTGCCAGCGGCCCAGGGGGGACCCAGCATTTT. It specifies CASGPGGTQHF.

The genes are TRBV4-1 and TRBJ1-2; D is perhaps TRBD1 (6 bases). V lost 0 bases and J 4 bases, leaving 12 bases between the germline ends. The CDR3 loop spans 15 amino acids. CDR1 and CDR2 (germline): MGHRA, YSYEKL. CDR3 sequence (DNA): TGCGCCAGCAGCCAAGAACAGGGTCCCCTCTATGGCTACACCTTC. It codes for CASSQEQGPLYGYTF.

The V call is TRBV28, the J call TRBJ1-1; 7 nucleotides agree with TRBD1. Germline lookup yields CDR1 MDHEN and CDR2 SYDVKM. The CDR3 extends over 15 amino acids. V trimming: 3 bases; J trimming: 3 bases; junction bases outside the gene matches: 7. CDR3 loop: CASSFDRVGDTEAFF. As DNA, the CDR3 is TGTGCCAGCAGTTTCGACAGGGTGGGAGACACTGAAGCTTTCTTT.

This chain joins TRBV5-1 and TRBJ2-3; TRBD1 matches at 7 bases. The CDR3 has 15 amino acids. The trim removed 6 bases at V and 2 bases at J, leaving 9 bases unmatched. Germline V lookup: CDR1 SGHRS, CDR2 YFSETQ. CDR3 loop: CASTSDRRHTDTQYF. The CDR3 DNA reads as TGCGCCAGCACCTCGGACAGGCGACACACAGATACGCAGTATTTT.

The rearrangement joins TRBV18 to TRBJ2-7; D unclear. There are 12 residues in the CDR3. The V gene lost 4 bases and the J gene lost 2 bases, with 6 bases spanning the gap. Germline V gene data show CDR1 as KGHSH and CDR2 as LQKENI. CDR3 bases: TGTGCCAGCTCACAAGAGGCCTACGAGCAGTACTTC. It is translated as CASSQEAYEQYF.

The chain couples TRBV19 to TRBJ1-5, with D possibly matching TRBD1 (6 bases). The CDR3 length is 16 residues. Per the germline V gene, CDR1 is LNHDA and CDR2 is SQIVND (reference sequence). V lost 3 bases, J lost 4 bases, and 16 bases lay in between. This CDR3 reads CASSMGSRGVNQPQHF. In DNA, the CDR3 is TGTGCCAGTAGTATGGGTTCCAGGGGAGTAAATCAGCCCCAGCATTTT.

The V and J genes are TRBV6-6 and TRBJ2-7; 7 positions match TRBD1. Germline V gene lookup returns CDR1 MNHNY and CDR2 SVGAGI (reference sequence). The CDR3 extends over 12 amino acids. Germline trimming cut 6 bases from V and 6 bases from J; bases unmatched to any gene: 5. DNA of the CDR3: TGTGCCAGCAGCGAACAGGGGCGCGAGCAGTACTTC. This sequence encodes CASSEQGREQYF.

The chain has TRBV9 and TRBJ1-2; D may be TRBD1 (5 bases). Germline V gives CDR1 SGDLS, CDR2 YYNGEE. Trimming pared 0 bases from V and 4 bases from J, leaving 7 bases between. The CDR3 is 13 residues long. CDR3 sequence: CASSVETAYGYTF. The CDR3 region has the DNA TGTGCCAGCAGCGTAGAGACAGCCTATGGCTACACCTTC.

J is TRBJ1-1 and V is TRBV7-9; D possibly corresponds to TRBD1 (6 bases). The CDR3 length is 14 residues. Germline CDR1 is SEHNR and CDR2 is FQNEAQ (reference sequence). With 4 bases removed from V and 0 bases from J, the gap between germline ends came to 9 bases. The CDR3 loop is CASSSQGMNTEAFF. CDR3 nucleotide sequence: TGTGCCAGCAGCTCTCAGGGGATGAACACTGAAGCTTTCTTT. Combining the CDR3 with reference TRBV7-9 and TRBJ1-1 gives the whole variable domain DTGVSQNPRHKITKRGQNVTFRCDPISEHNRLYWYRQTLGQGPEFLTYFQNEAQLEKSRLLSDRFSAERPKGSFSTLEIQRTEQGDSAMYLCASSSQGMNTEAFFGQGTRLTVV.